This TCR beta chain was documented in a study of cytomegalovirus exposure and HLA in healthy donors. Findings and limits, study-wide: Despite most TCR sequences being rare, some public TCRs occurred in many donors. A later analysis showed that HLA-associated TCR beta chains had undergone more clonal expansion than equally common others.

Primers included in the PCR were 60 Vbeta and 13 Jbeta primers. Sequenced by immunoSEQ multiplex PCR; TCRdb stores in-frame clones only, minus some. Of 95,000 to 100,000 clones in the sample, more than 70% were seen once. Notes on this clone: The antigen remains undetermined.

Germline CDR1 and CDR2: SGHRS and YFSETQ. V shed 0 bases, J shed 2 bases, and the junction held 7 bases outside the gene matches. This CDR3 region has 17 residues. The chain recombines TRBV5-1 with TRBJ2-7, with 11 bases that match TRBD2. Sequencing was carried out using PBMCs. This receptor was identified in a female donor in good health and CMV-seronegative. The CDR3 nucleotides read TGCGCCAGCAGCTTGGCACTAGCGGGGGCTTTAGCCTACGAGCAGTACTTC. It translates to CASSLALAGALAYEQYF.